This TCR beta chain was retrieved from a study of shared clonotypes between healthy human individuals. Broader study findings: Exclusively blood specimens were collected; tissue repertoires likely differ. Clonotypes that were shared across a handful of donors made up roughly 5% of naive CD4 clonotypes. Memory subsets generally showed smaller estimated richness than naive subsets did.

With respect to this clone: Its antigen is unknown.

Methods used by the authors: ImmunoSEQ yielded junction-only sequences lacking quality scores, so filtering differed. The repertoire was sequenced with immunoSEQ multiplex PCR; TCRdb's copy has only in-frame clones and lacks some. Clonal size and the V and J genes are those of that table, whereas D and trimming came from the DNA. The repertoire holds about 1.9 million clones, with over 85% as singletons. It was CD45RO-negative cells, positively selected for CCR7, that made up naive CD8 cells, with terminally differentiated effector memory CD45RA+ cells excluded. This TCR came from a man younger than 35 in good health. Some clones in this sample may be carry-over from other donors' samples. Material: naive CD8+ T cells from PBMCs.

The CDR3 nucleotides are TGTGCCAGCAGCTCGCTGGACAAGAACACCGGGGAGCTGTTTTTT. It is translated as CASSSLDKNTGELFF. The chain couples TRBV7-9 to TRBJ2-2; D is perhaps TRBD1 (5 bases). Germline assignment: CDR1 SEHNR and CDR2 FQNEAQ (reference sequence). Trimming left V 4 bases short and J 1 base short, with 10 bases between. The CDR3 is 15 amino acids.